The source of this T cell receptor beta chain is a study of T cells expressing NK-cell markers. Study background: According to the study, TCR beta repertoires originated from sorted CD3+CD56+NKG2C+, CD3+CD56+NKG2C- and CD3+CD56-NKG2C+ T cells.

From its re-call of the 5' RACE reads, TCRdb lists each CDR3 protein once, without DNA. The record lists hundreds of thousands of distinct CDR3 sequences, of which the ten most abundant hold 5.2%. The CDR3 extends over 16 amino acids. Germline CDR1 KGHSH, CDR2 LQKENI. The source of this sequence is a man aged 18 to 69 in good health. Sequencing used blood T cells: a sorted CD56 or NKG2C T cell subset, CD4+ or CD8+ T cells, or bulk PBMC T cells (not recorded which). The V call is TRBV18, the J call TRBJ2-1; lacking DNA, the TRBD1 call made by TCRdb goes unchecked. CDR3 amino acids: CASSPQRDRVRNEQFF.